The 26 T cell receptor beta chains given below trace back to one sample, sequenced in a study of T cell clonotyping in hematopoietic cell transplantation. Profiled with immunoSEQ multiplex PCR; TCRdb holds only in-frame clones, not every one. The sample lists thousands of clones, approximately 95% occurring once. The sequencing here drew on PBMCs, taken 30 days after allogeneic stem cell transplant. These receptors were obtained from a male patient between 45 and 59 years old who had an allogeneic stem cell transplant from a related donor, so the T cells may come from the graft donor. Some clones in this sample may be carry-over from other donors' samples.

For the CDR3, the DNA is TGTGCCAGCCAGGAGGCAGGGGTTTTCGAAAAACTGTTTTTT. Translating gives CASQEAGVFEKLFF. V gene TRBV2 combines with J gene TRBJ1-4; weak D call: TRBD1 (6 bases). The germline V gene has CDR1 SNHLY and CDR2 FYNNEI. The CDR3 is 14 residues long. V was pared by 8 bases and J by 8 bases, with 18 bases between.

This clone appeared a single time. V is TRBV6-1 and J is TRBJ1-1; D gene uncertain. The CDR3 consists of 14 residues. V lost 2 bases and J lost 0, with 7 bases in between. Germline values: CDR1 MNHNS, CDR2 SASEGT. The CDR3 protein is CASSELIVNTEAFF. The CDR3 DNA is TGTGCCAGCAGTGAATTGATCGTGAACACTGAAGCTTTCTTT.

The J gene is TRBJ1-5, the V gene TRBV4-1; D unclear. Trimming shortened V by 5 bases and J by 0 bases, and 11 bases separated the two germline ends. CDR3 length equals 15 residues. The germline V gene encodes CDR1 MGHRA and CDR2 YSYEKL. The CDR3 sequence is CASSTDNYSNQPQHF. CDR3 DNA: TGCGCCAGCAGCACAGATAATTATAGCAATCAGCCCCAGCATTTT.

The chain joins TRBV11-3 to TRBJ2-7, with a tentative D call TRBD2 (6 bases). Germline CDR1 and CDR2: SGHNT and YENEEA. Trimming took 7 bases from V and 3 from J, leaving 10 bases between them. The CDR3 runs to 12 residues. This CDR3 is CASTLGGYEQYF. In nucleotides, the CDR3 is TGTGCCAGCACCTTGGGGGGCTACGAGCAGTACTTC.

The rearrangement links TRBV2 to TRBJ2-7; D possibly corresponds to TRBD2 (5 bases). The V gene lost 3 bases and the J gene lost 3 bases, with 9 bases spanning the gap. Germline V gene lookup returns CDR1 SNHLY and CDR2 FYNNEI. The length of the CDR3 is 13 residues. CDR3 residues: CASSDLTSYEQYF. The CDR3 region has the DNA TGTGCCAGCAGTGATCTAACTAGCTACGAGCAGTACTTC.

V usage is TRBV9 and J usage is TRBJ2-3, with D possibly being TRBD1 (6 bases). In germline, CDR1 is SGDLS, CDR2 YYNGEE. Trimming stripped 0 bases from V and 1 base from J, with 12 bases between. The CDR3 has 16 residues. The CDR3 sequence is CASSVGAGVRTDTQYF. In DNA form, the CDR3 reads TGTGCCAGCAGCGTAGGGGCAGGGGTCCGCACAGATACGCAGTATTTT.

The V call is TRBV7-9, the J call TRBJ2-3; 10 bases map to TRBD1. Germline CDR1 reads SEHNR; CDR2 reads FQNEAQ (reference sequence). Trimming took 4 bases from V and 6 from J; bases not matched to a gene: 10. The CDR3 contains 16 residues. CDR3 DNA: TGTGCCAGCAGCTCCGGGACAGGGGTCGGTAAGGATACGCAGTATTTT. It yields the protein CASSSGTGVGKDTQYF.

The J gene is TRBJ1-5, the V gene TRBV4-2; no clear D gene. The germline V gene encodes CDR1 LGHNA and CDR2 YNFKEQ. The CDR3 covers 15 residues. Trimming removed 2 bases at V and 1 base at J, with 9 bases between. CDR3 amino acids: CASSQILGSNQPQHF. CDR3 bases: TGTGCCAGCAGCCAAATTTTAGGGAGCAATCAGCCCCAGCATTTT.

The genes are TRBV7-9 and TRBJ1-6; the D is unclear. The V end was cut by 1 base, the J end by 8 bases, with 3 bases between. The CDR3 runs to 12 residues. Germline V gene data show CDR1 as SEHNR and CDR2 as FQNEAQ (reference sequence). CDR3 loop: CASSLDYSPLHF. As DNA, the CDR3 is TGTGCCAGCAGCTTAGACTATTCACCCCTCCACTTT.

The chain recombines TRBV28 with TRBJ1-1, with TRBD1 matching over 10 bases. Germline V gene data show CDR1 as MDHEN and CDR2 as SYDVKM. The length of the CDR3 is 17 residues. The ends lost 5 bases at V and 3 bases at J; junction bases unmatched: 12. The CDR3 DNA reads TGTGCCAGCAGTCCACCCCCGACAGGGGGCTCGGACACTGAAGCTTTCTTT. This translates into CASSPPPTGGSDTEAFF.

This chain connects TRBV6-6 to TRBJ2-1; D remains unclear. This CDR3 is built from 13 residues. Trimming left V 1 base short and J 8 bases short, with 9 bases between. Germline values: CDR1 MNHNY, CDR2 SVGAGI (reference sequence). The CDR3 is CASSYWEADEQFF. The CDR3, as DNA: TGTGCCAGCAGTTACTGGGAAGCTGATGAGCAGTTCTTC.

The chain has TRBV4-1 and TRBJ1-1, with 11 positions matching TRBD1. The CDR3 extends over 18 amino acids. Germline-derived CDR1 and CDR2 are MGHRA and YSYEKL. V lost 1 base to trimming and J lost 0 bases; unmatched junction nucleotides: 7. CDR3 sequence: CASSQAWGQGGMNTEAFF. The DNA for the CDR3 is TGCGCCAGCAGCCAAGCGTGGGGACAGGGGGGGATGAACACTGAAGCTTTCTTT.

This chain links TRBV5-6 with TRBJ2-5; D not resolved. There are 11 residues in the CDR3. V was cut by 0 bases and J by 6 bases, with 3 bases left in between. Germline V CDR1 and CDR2: SGHDT, YYEEEE. The CDR3 protein is CASSLGQTQYF. DNA of the CDR3: TGTGCCAGCAGCTTGGGCCAGACCCAGTACTTC.

The chain employs TRBV5-1 and TRBJ2-1; 13 nucleotides agree with TRBD2. V was pared by 1 base and J by 4 bases, with 5 bases of the junction left unmatched. The CDR3 extends over 17 amino acids. Germline V gene sequence: CDR1 SGHRS, CDR2 YFSETQ. The CDR3 protein is CASSLPGTSGMYNEQFF. As DNA, the CDR3 is TGCGCCAGCAGCTTGCCCGGGACTAGCGGGATGTACAATGAGCAGTTCTTC.

V usage is TRBV6-1 and J usage is TRBJ1-1; D remains ambiguous. Germline V CDR1 and CDR2: MNHNS, SASEGT. The germline V and J ends were trimmed by 4 bases and 5 bases, with 14 bases remaining between them. The length of the CDR3 is 14 residues. The chain's CDR3 is CASSADGEVTEAFF. CDR3 nucleotide sequence: TGTGCCAGCAGTGCGGACGGAGAGGTAACTGAAGCTTTCTTT.

This clone appeared once. DNA of the CDR3: TGCAGTGCCCTGCAGCTTACTGAAGCTTTCTTT. This sequence encodes CSALQLTEAFF. The V and J genes are TRBV20-1 and TRBJ1-1; D not resolved. V dropped 6 bases and J dropped 5 bases, with 10 bases sitting between them. The germline CDR1 and CDR2 sequences are DFQATT and SNEGSKA (reference sequence). The CDR3 contains 11 residues.

The chain combines TRBV5-6 with TRBJ1-1; no clear D. With 4 bases removed from V and 1 base from J, the gap between germline ends came to 8 bases. CDR1 SGHDT and CDR2 YYEEEE come from the germline V gene. This CDR3 region has 13 residues. The CDR3 sequence is CASSLSWNTEAFF. The CDR3 DNA is TGTGCCAGCAGCCTTAGTTGGAACACTGAAGCTTTCTTT.

The genes are TRBV9 and TRBJ1-3, with D unclear. Germline V lookup: CDR1 SGDLS, CDR2 YYNGEE. CDR3 length: 15 amino acids. V was clipped by 2 bases and J by 2 bases, with 11 bases between them. The CDR3 DNA reads as TGTGCCAGCAGCGTCGCGCAGAGGCCTGGAAACACCATATATTTT. Protein: CASSVAQRPGNTIYF.

This chain joins TRBV20-1 and TRBJ2-4, with D possibly matching TRBD2 (5 bases). The CDR3 contains 11 residues. The germline CDR1 and CDR2 sequences are DFQATT and SNEGSKA (reference sequence). V dropped 3 bases and J dropped 12 bases, with 12 bases sitting between them. The CDR3 loop reads CSASRASRQYF. CDR3 bases: TGCAGTGCTAGTAGGGCTAGCCGTCAGTACTTC.

This rearrangement joins TRBV2 to TRBJ2-7; D tentatively reads TRBD1 or TRBD2 (5 bases each). The ends were cut back, 5 bases at V and 2 bases at J, with 13 bases in the middle. This CDR3 spans 14 amino acids. Germline V lookup: CDR1 SNHLY, CDR2 FYNNEI. The CDR3 spells CASSPGTATYEQYF. CDR3 sequence (DNA): TGTGCCAGCAGTCCCGGGACGGCGACCTACGAGCAGTACTTC. Full variable domain (missing parts from reference TRBV2 and TRBJ2-7): EPEVTQTPSHQVTQMGQEVILRCVPISNHLYFYWYRQILGQKVEFLVSFYNNEISEKSEIFDDQFSVERPDGSNFTLKIRSTKLEDSAMYFCASSPGTATYEQYFGPGTRLTVT.

This chain connects TRBV7-6 to TRBJ1-2, with 8 bases lining up with TRBD1. Per germline, CDR1 SGHVS and CDR2 FNYEAQ. V was clipped by 1 base and J by 8 bases; unmatched bases: 6. The CDR3 contains 14 residues. CDR3 nucleotides: TGTGCCAGCAGCTTAGGGACAGGGTTCGGCGGCTACACCTTC. Translated: CASSLGTGFGGYTF.

J is TRBJ1-5 and V is TRBV29-1, with TRBD1 matching over 7 bases. Germline V gene sequence: CDR1 SQVTM, CDR2 ANQGSEA. This CDR3 has 13 amino acids. The V and J ends lost 5 bases and 7 bases, in that order; junction bases with no gene match: 8. In nucleotides, the CDR3 is TGCAGCGTTTCAGGGGGACCGGGCCAGCCCCAGCATTTT. The encoded protein is CSVSGGPGQPQHF.

The chain joins TRBV9 to TRBJ2-2; TRBD2 agrees at 7 bases. V was pared by 0 bases and J by 1 base, with 0 bases of the junction left unmatched. The CDR3 is 15 amino acids. Germline V gene lookup returns CDR1 SGDLS and CDR2 YYNGEE. As DNA, the CDR3 is TGTGCCAGCAGCGTAGCGGGAGGGAACACCGGGGAGCTGTTTTTT. Translated: CASSVAGGNTGELFF.

The chain has TRBV4-2 and TRBJ1-2; D may be TRBD1 (6 bases). Trimming cost V 3 bases and J 8 bases, with 19 bases left between them. The length of the CDR3 is 15 residues. Germline V gene lookup returns CDR1 LGHNA and CDR2 YNFKEQ. CDR3 residues: CASSQVVLGAWGYTF. The CDR3 coding sequence is TGTGCCAGCAGCCAGGTCGTTCTGGGGGCATGGGGCTACACCTTC.

The chain is built from TRBV9 and TRBJ2-1, with TRBD2 identical over 11 bases. The CDR3 totals 15 residues. Germline assignment: CDR1 SGDLS and CDR2 YYNGEE. V was clipped by 4 bases and J by 3 bases; unmatched bases: 3. The CDR3 sequence is CASSTLAGGYNEQFF. CDR3 DNA sequence: TGTGCCAGCAGCACTCTAGCGGGGGGCTACAATGAGCAGTTCTTC.

The chain employs TRBV7-2 and TRBJ2-3; weak D call: TRBD2 (5 bases). There are 17 residues in the CDR3. CDR1 is SGHTA, CDR2 FQGNSA, per germline. Trimming shortened V by 2 bases and J by 2 bases, and 17 bases separated the two germline ends. The CDR3 protein is CASSLFPAGLNTDTQYF. In nucleotides, the CDR3 is TGTGCCAGCAGCTTATTCCCCGCGGGCCTGAACACAGATACGCAGTATTTT.